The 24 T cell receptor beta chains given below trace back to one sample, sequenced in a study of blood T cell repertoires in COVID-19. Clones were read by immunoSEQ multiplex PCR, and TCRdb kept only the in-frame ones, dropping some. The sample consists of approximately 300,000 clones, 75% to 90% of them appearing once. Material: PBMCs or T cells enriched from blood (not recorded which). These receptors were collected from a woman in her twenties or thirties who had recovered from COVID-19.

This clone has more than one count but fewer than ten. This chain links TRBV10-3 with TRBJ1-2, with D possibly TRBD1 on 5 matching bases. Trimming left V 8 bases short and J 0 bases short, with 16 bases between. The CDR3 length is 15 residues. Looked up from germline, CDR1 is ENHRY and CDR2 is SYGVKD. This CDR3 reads CAISGGEQANYGYTF. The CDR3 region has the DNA TGTGCCATCTCGGGGGGGGAGCAGGCTAACTATGGCTACACCTTC.

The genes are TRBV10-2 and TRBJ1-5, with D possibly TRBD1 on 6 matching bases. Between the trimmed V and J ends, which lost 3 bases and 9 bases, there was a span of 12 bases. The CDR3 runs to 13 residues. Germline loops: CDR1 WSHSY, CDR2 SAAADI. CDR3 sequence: CASSEGGDRPQHF. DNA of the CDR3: TGCGCCAGCAGTGAAGGGGGGGACCGGCCCCAGCATTTT.

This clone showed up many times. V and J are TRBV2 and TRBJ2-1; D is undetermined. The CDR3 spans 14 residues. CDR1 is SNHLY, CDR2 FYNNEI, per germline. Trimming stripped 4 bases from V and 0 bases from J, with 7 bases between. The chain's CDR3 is CASSVTSSYNEQFF. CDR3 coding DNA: TGTGCCAGCAGTGTCACCAGCTCCTACAATGAGCAGTTCTTC.

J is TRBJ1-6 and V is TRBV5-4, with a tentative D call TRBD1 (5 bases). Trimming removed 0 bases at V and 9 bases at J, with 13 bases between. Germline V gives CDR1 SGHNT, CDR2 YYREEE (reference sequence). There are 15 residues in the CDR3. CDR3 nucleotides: TGTGCCAGCAGCTTGGATCGCTACGGGGGTTCACCCCTCCACTTT. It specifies CASSLDRYGGSPLHF.

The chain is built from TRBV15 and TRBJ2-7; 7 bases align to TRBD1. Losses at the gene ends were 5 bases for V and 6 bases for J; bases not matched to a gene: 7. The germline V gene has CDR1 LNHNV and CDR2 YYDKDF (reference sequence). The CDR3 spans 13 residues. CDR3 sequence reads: CATSGTQGIEQYF. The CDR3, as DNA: TGTGCCACCAGCGGCACACAGGGGATCGAGCAGTACTTC.

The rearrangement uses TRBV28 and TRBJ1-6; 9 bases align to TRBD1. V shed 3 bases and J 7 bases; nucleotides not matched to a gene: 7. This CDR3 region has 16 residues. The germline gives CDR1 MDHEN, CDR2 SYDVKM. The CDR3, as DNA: TGTGCCAGCAGTTTCCCCTTCGGGACAGGGAATTCACCCCTCCACTTT. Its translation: CASSFPFGTGNSPLHF.

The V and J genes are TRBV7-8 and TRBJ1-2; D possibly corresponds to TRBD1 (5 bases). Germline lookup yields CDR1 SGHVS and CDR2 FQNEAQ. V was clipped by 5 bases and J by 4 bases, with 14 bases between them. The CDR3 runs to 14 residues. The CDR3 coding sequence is TGTGCCAGCAGCGCCCATCAGGGAAGCTATGGCTACACCTTC. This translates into CASSAHQGSYGYTF.

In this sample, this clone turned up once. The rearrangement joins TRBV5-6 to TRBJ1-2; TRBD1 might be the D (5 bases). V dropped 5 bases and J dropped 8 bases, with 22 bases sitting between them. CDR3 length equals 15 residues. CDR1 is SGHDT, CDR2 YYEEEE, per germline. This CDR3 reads CASRWRARGESGYTF. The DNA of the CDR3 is TGTGCCAGCAGGTGGAGGGCGAGGGGTGAAAGCGGCTACACCTTC.

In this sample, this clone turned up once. CDR3 residues: CASSQDVTGGETQYF. In nucleotides, the CDR3 is TGTGCCAGCAGCCAAGACGTTACTGGGGGGGAGACCCAGTACTTC. This rearrangement joins TRBV14 to TRBJ2-5; D is possibly TRBD2 (6 bases). V was shortened by 0 bases and J by 5 bases, with 13 bases between the two germline ends. This CDR3 comprises 15 residues. CDR1 is SGHDN and CDR2 is FVKESK in the germline V gene.

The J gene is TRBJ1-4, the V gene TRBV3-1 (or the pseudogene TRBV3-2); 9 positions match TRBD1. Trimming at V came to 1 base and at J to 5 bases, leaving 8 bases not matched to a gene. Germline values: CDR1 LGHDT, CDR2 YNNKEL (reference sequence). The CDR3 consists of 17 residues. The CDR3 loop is CASSQGGPGTGNEKLFF. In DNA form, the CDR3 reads TGTGCCAGCAGCCAAGGCGGCCCCGGGACAGGGAATGAAAAACTGTTTTTT.

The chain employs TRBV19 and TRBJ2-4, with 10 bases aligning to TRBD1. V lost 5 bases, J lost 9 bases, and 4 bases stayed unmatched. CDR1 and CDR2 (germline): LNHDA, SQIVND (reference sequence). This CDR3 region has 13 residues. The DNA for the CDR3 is TGTGCCAGTAGTGACAGGGGGCGGGGCATTCAGTACTTC. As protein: CASSDRGRGIQYF.

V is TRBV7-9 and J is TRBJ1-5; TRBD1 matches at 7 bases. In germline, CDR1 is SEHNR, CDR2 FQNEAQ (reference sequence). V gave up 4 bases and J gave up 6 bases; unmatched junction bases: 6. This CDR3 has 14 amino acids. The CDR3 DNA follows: TGTGCCAGCAGCTCCTCAGGGGGTCTTCAGCCCCAGCATTTT. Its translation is CASSSSGGLQPQHF. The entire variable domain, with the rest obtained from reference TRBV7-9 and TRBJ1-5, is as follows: DTGVSQNPRHKITKRGQNVTFRCDPISEHNRLYWYRQTLGQGPEFLTYFQNEAQLEKSRLLSDRFSAERPKGSFSTLEIQRTEQGDSAMYLCASSSSGGLQPQHFGDGTRLSIL.

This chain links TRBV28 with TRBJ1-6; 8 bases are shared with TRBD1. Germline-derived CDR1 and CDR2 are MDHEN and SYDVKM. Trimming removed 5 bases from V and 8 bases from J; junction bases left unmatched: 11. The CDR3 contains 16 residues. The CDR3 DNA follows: TGTGCCAGCAGTCCCCCGGACAGGGTGGTTTATTCACCCCTCCACTTT. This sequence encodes CASSPPDRVVYSPLHF.

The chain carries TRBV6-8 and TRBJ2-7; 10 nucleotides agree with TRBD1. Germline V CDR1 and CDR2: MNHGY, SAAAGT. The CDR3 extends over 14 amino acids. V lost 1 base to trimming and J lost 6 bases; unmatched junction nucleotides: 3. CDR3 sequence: CASSYLTGGPEQYF. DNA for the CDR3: TGTGCCAGCAGTTACTTGACAGGGGGCCCCGAGCAGTACTTC.

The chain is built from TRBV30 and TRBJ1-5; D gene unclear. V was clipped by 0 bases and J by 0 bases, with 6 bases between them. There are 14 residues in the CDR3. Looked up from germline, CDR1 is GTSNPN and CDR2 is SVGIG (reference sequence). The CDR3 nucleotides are TGTGCCTGGAGTGTCTTCGGTAGCAATCAGCCCCAGCATTTT. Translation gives CAWSVFGSNQPQHF.

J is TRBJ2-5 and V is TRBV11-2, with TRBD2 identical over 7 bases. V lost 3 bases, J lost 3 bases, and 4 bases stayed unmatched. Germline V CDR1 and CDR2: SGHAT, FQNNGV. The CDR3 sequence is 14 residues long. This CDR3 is CASSLTSRKETQYF. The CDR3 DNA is TGTGCCAGCAGCTTGACTAGCCGGAAAGAGACCCAGTACTTC.

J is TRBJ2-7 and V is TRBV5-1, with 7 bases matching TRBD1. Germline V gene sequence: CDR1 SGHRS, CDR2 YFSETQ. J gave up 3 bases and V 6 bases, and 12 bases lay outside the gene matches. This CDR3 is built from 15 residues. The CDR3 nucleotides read TGCGCCAGCACCCCCCTACAGGGGACCGTCTACGAGCAGTACTTC. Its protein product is CASTPLQGTVYEQYF. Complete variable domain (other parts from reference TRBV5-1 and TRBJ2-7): KAGVTQTPRYLIKTRGQQVTLSCSPISGHRSVSWYQQTPGQGLQFLFEYFSETQRNKGNFPGRFSGRQFSNSRSEMNVSTLELGDSALYLCASTPLQGTVYEQYFGPGTRLTVT.

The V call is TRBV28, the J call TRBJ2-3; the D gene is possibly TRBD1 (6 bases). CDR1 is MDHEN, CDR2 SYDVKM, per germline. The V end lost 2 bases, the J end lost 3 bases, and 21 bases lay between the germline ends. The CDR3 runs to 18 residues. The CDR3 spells CASSLNVPGTKATDTQYF. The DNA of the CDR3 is TGTGCCAGCAGTTTAAATGTTCCCGGGACAAAAGCGACAGATACGCAGTATTTT.

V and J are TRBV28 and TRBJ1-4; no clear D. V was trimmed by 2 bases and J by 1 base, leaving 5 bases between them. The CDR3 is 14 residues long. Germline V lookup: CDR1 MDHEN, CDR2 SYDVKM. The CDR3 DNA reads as TGTGCCAGCAGTTTAGCGGAAACTAATGAAAAACTGTTTTTT. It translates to CASSLAETNEKLFF.

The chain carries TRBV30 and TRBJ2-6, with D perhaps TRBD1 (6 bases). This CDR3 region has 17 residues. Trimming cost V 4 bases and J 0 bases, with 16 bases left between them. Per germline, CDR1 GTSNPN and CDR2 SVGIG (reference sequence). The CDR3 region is CAWTRRGIPSGANVLTF. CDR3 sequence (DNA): TGTGCCTGGACCCGTAGGGGGATCCCCTCTGGGGCCAACGTCCTGACTTTC.

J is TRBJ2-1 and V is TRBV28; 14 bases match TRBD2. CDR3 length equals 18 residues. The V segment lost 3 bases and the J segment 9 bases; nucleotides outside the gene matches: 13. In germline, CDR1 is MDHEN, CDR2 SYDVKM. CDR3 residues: CASSFLLGTSGSQVEQFF. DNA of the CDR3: TGTGCCAGCAGTTTCCTCCTCGGGACTAGCGGGAGTCAGGTTGAGCAGTTCTTC.

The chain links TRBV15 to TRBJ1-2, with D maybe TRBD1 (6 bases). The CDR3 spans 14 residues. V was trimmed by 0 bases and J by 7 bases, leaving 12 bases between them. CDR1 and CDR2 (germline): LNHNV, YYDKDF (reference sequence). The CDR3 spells CATSRDQGLAGYTF. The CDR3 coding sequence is TGTGCCACCAGCAGAGATCAGGGGCTAGCTGGCTACACCTTC.

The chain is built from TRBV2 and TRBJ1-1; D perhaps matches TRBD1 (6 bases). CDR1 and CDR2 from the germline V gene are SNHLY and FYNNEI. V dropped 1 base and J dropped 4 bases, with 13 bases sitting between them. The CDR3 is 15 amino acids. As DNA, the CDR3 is TGTGCCAGCAGTGAAGGAACCTTCAGGGGCACTGAAGCTTTCTTT. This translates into CASSEGTFRGTEAFF.

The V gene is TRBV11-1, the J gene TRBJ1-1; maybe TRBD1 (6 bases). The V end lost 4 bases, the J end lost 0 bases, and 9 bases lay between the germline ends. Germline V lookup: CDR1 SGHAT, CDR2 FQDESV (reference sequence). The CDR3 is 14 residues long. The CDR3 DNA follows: TGTGCCAGCAGCTCTCAGGGGTTGAACACTGAAGCTTTCTTT. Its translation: CASSSQGLNTEAFF.